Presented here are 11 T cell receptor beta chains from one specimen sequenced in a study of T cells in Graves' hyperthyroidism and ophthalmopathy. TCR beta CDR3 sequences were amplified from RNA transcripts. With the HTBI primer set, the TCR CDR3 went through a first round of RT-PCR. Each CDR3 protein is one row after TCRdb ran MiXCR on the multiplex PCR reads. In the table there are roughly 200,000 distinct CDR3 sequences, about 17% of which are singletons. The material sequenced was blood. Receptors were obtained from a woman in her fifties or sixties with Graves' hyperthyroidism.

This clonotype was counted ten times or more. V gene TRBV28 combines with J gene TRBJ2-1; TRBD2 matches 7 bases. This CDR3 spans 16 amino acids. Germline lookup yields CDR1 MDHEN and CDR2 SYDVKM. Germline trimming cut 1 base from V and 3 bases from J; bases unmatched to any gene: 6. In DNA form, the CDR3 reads TGTGCCAGCAGTTTATTGACGGGAGGTCACTACAATGAGCAGTTCTTC. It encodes CASSLLTGGHYNEQFF.

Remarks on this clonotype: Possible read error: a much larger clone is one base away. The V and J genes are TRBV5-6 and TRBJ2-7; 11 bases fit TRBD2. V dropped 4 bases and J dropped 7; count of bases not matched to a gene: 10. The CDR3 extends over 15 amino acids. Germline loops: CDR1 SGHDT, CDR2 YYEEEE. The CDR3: CASSPVAGGTNEQYF. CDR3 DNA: TGTGCCAGCAGCCCTGTAGCGGGAGGGACAAATGAGCAGTACTTC.

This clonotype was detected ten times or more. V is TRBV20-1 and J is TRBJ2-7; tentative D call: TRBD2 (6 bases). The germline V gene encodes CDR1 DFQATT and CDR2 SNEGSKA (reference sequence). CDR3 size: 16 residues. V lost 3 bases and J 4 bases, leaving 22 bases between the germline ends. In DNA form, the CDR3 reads TGCAGTGCTAGCCCCCCGGGCGCCGGGAGAGGGTACGAGCAGTACTTC. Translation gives CSASPPGAGRGYEQYF.

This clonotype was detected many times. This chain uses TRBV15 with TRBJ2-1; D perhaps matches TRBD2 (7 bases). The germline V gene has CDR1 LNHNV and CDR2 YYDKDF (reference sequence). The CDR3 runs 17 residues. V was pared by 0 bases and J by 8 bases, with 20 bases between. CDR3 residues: CATSRDLGAGVGDEQFF. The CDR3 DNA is TGTGCCACCAGCAGAGATCTGGGGGCGGGAGTGGGCGATGAGCAGTTCTTC.

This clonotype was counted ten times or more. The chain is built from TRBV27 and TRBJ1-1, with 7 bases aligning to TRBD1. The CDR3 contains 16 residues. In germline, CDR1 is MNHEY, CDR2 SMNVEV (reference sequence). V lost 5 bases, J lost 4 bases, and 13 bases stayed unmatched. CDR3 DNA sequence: TGTGCCAGCAGTCCCTGGTTAGGGGGCTCGCTCACTGAAGCTTTCTTT. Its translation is CASSPWLGGSLTEAFF.

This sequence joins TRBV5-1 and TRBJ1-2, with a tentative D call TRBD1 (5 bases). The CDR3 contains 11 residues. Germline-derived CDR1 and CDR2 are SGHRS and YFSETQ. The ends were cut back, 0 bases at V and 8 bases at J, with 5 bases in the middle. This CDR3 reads CASSLGQGYTF. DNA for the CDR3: TGCGCCAGCAGCTTGGGACAGGGCTACACCTTC.

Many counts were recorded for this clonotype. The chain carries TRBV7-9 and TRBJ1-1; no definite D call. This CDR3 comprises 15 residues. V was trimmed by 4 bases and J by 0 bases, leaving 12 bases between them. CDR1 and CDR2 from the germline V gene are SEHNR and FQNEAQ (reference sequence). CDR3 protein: CASSSTWGLNTEAFF. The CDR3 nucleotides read TGTGCCAGCAGCTCGACTTGGGGTCTGAACACTGAAGCTTTCTTT.

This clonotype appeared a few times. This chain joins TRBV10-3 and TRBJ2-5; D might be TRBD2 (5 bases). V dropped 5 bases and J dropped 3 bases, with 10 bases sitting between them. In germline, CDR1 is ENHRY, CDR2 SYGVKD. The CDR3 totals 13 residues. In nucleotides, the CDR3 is TGTGCCATCAGTCTTGGAGGAAAAGAGACCCAGTACTTC. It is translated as CAISLGGKETQYF.

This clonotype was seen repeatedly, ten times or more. The CDR3 DNA follows: TGTGCCAGCAAAAGGGACAGGGGTGCCAACGAGCAGTACTTC. This gives the protein CASKRDRGANEQYF. This rearrangement joins TRBV7-2 to TRBJ2-7, with TRBD1 matching 10 bases. Trimming took 7 bases from V and 5 from J; bases not matched to a gene: 8. The CDR3 extends over 14 amino acids. Germline assignment: CDR1 SGHTA and CDR2 FQGNSA. Full variable domain (missing parts from reference TRBV7-2 and TRBJ2-7): GAGVSQSPSNKVTEKGKDVELRCDPISGHTALYWYRQSLGQGLEFLIYFQGNSAPDKSGLPSDRFSAERTGGSVSTLTIQRTQQEDSAVYLCASKRDRGANEQYFGPGTRLTVT.

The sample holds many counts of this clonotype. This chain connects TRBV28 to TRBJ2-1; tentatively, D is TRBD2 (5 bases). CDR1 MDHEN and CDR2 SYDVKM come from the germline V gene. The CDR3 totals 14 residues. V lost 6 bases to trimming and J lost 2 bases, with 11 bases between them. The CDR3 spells CASSDYSAYNEQFF. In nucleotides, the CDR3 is TGTGCCAGCAGCGACTATAGTGCCTACAATGAGCAGTTCTTC.

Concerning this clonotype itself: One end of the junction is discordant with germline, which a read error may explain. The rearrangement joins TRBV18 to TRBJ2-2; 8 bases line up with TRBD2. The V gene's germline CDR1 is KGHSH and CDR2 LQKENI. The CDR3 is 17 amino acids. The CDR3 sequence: CASSPRSLAGNTGELLF. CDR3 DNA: TGTGCCAGCTCACCAAGGAGCCTAGCGGGTAACACCGGGGAGCTGCTTTTT.